Shown below are 25 T cell receptor beta chains from a single sample sequenced in a study of persistence of HIV-infected CD4 T cells. The libraries were made with immunoSEQ version 4 in survey mode. Libraries were prepared by immunoSEQ multiplex PCR; TCRdb keeps only in-frame clonotypes and omits some of them. This sample yields 15,000 to 20,000 clones, of which around 60% are seen a single time; more than 7% belongs to the top ten. Stimulation used approximately 9.6 ug/mL lysate from CMV-infected fibroblasts. Sorting selected CD4+ T cells upregulating both CD40 ligand and CD69. Their antigens remain unidentified. The sample consisted of CD4+ T cells sorted from PBMCs after roughly 18-hour stimulation, taken from a patient who received antiretroviral therapy. The receptors originated from an adult woman with HIV who was CMV-seropositive.

The rearrangement uses TRBV29-1 and TRBJ1-3, with D uncertain. The CDR3 runs to 13 residues. The germline V gene has CDR1 SQVTM and CDR2 ANQGSEA. Trimming took off 6 bases at V and 0 bases at J, with 9 bases between the two ends. The CDR3 here is CSVQSFSGNTIYF. The CDR3 nucleotides are TGCAGCGTACAGAGTTTCTCTGGAAACACCATATATTTT.

The chain employs TRBV7-9 and TRBJ1-1; weak D call: TRBD1 (5 bases). This CDR3 is built from 14 residues. Trimming removed 0 bases from V and 7 bases from J, with 12 bases in between. Germline V lookup: CDR1 SEHNR, CDR2 FQNEAQ (reference sequence). CDR3 residues: CASSLALQGSEAFF. As DNA, the CDR3 is TGTGCCAGCAGCTTAGCCCTCCAGGGTAGTGAAGCTTTCTTT.

This rearrangement joins TRBV29-1 to TRBJ2-1, with D hard to call. The CDR3 is 11 amino acids. Trimming shortened V by 4 bases and J by 3 bases, and 4 bases separated the two germline ends. In germline, CDR1 is SQVTM, CDR2 ANQGSEA. CDR3 nucleotide sequence: TGCAGCGTTGGTCTCTACAATGAGCAGTTCTTC. This encodes CSVGLYNEQFF.

This clone has a handful of counts. The CDR3 spells CASVALAGAEQFF. The CDR3 DNA sequence: TGTGCCAGCGTCGCCCTAGCGGGGGCTGAGCAGTTCTTC. The chain recombines TRBV2 with TRBJ2-1; 10 positions agree with TRBD2. V gave up 8 bases and J gave up 9 bases; unmatched junction bases: 7. The germline V gene encodes CDR1 SNHLY and CDR2 FYNNEI. The CDR3 is 13 residues long.

This clone was recorded once. The chain couples TRBV18 to TRBJ2-5, with 11 nucleotides matching TRBD1. CDR1 and CDR2 (germline): KGHSH, LQKENI. The CDR3 length is 14 residues. J gave up 4 bases and V 6 bases, and 4 bases lay outside the gene matches. The CDR3 is CASSHGTGGETQYF. The CDR3 DNA sequence: TGTGCCAGCTCCCACGGGACAGGGGGAGAGACCCAGTACTTC.

The CDR3 coding sequence is TGTGCCAGCAGTTTAACCCCTGATGGGGGGGTGGGTGGCTACACCTTC. This codes for CASSLTPDGGVGGYTF. The chain couples TRBV27 to TRBJ1-2; the D gene is possibly TRBD1 (5 bases). The CDR3 covers 16 residues. Looked up from germline, CDR1 is MNHEY and CDR2 is SMNVEV (reference sequence). V gave up 2 bases and J gave up 7 bases, with 20 bases separating them.

This clone appeared a single time. The J gene is TRBJ1-3, the V gene TRBV6-5, with D unresolved. The CDR3 runs to 16 residues. Trimming shortened V by 0 bases and J by 4 bases, and 13 bases separated the two germline ends. Germline CDR1 reads MNHEY; CDR2 reads SVGAGI. The chain's CDR3 is CASSYSRSPGGNTIYF. DNA of the CDR3: TGTGCCAGCAGTTACTCGCGGTCTCCTGGGGGAAACACCATATATTTT.

This rearrangement joins TRBV18 to TRBJ1-1; a possible D gene is TRBD1 (6 bases). Trimming cost V 3 bases and J 7 bases, with 27 bases left between them. The CDR3 loop spans 18 amino acids. Germline CDR1 reads KGHSH; CDR2 reads LQKENI. CDR3 sequence: CASSPSDYTGQTPYEAFF. Written as DNA, the CDR3 is TGTGCCAGCTCACCCTCCGACTACACAGGACAGACTCCTTATGAAGCTTTCTTT.

The chain employs TRBV5-6 and TRBJ1-2, with 10 bases matching TRBD1. The CDR3 has 14 amino acids. The trim removed 1 base at V and 8 bases at J, leaving 5 bases unmatched. Germline lookup yields CDR1 SGHDT and CDR2 YYEEEE. CDR3 coding DNA: TGTGCCAGCAGCTTGTGGGACAGGGGAGGAGGCTACACCTTC. It specifies CASSLWDRGGGYTF.

This clone was found a few times. The rearrangement joins TRBV27 to TRBJ1-6, with a weak D call TRBD1 (6 bases). This CDR3 contains 17 residues. V was shortened by 7 bases and J by 6 bases, with 22 bases between the two germline ends. CDR1 is MNHEY and CDR2 is SMNVEV in the germline V gene (reference sequence). The CDR3 nucleotides are TGTGCCAGCACTCCTGTTAGGGGGGCGTTATTTAATTCACCCCTCCACTTT. This encodes CASTPVRGALFNSPLHF.

This chain joins TRBV24-1 and TRBJ2-6, with D possibly being TRBD2 (6 bases). Trimming took off 3 bases at V and 0 bases at J, with 8 bases between the two ends. The CDR3 extends over 16 amino acids. Germline CDR1 is KGHDR and CDR2 is SFDVKD. CDR3: CATSDGGISGANVLTF. The CDR3 nucleotides read TGTGCCACCAGTGATGGGGGGATCTCTGGGGCCAACGTCCTGACTTTC.

The J gene is TRBJ2-5, the V gene TRBV5-8, with 12 bases that match TRBD1. CDR1 is SGHTS and CDR2 is YDEGEE in the germline V gene. The CDR3 length is 17 residues. V gave up 3 bases and J gave up 3 bases; unmatched junction bases: 9. For the CDR3, the DNA is TGTGCCAGCAGCTGGGACGGGGACAGGGGGCGAAAAGAGACCCAGTACTTC. Amino acids: CASSWDGDRGRKETQYF.

The genes are TRBV3-1 (or the pseudogene TRBV3-2) and TRBJ1-1, with TRBD1 matching over 10 bases. The CDR3 runs to 20 residues. The germline V gene has CDR1 LGHDT and CDR2 YNNKEL (reference sequence). With V trimmed by 5 bases and J by 0 bases, 18 bases remained unmatched. CDR3 bases: TGTGCCAGCAGCAAGGACAGGGGGGCGACGACGAAAGCAATGAACACTGAAGCTTTCTTT. This encodes CASSKDRGATTKAMNTEAFF.

V and J are TRBV5-1 and TRBJ2-3; 9 nucleotides agree with TRBD1. The CDR3 is 16 residues long. Looked up from germline, CDR1 is SGHRS and CDR2 is YFSETQ. The V segment lost 6 bases and the J segment 0 bases; nucleotides outside the gene matches: 8. CDR3 nucleotides: TGCGCCAGCACCGGGGGAGGGACAGGGAGCACAGATACGCAGTATTTT. Its protein is CASTGGGTGSTDTQYF.

The rearrangement uses TRBV18 and TRBJ2-1; 8 bases fit TRBD1. CDR1 and CDR2 (germline): KGHSH, LQKENI. The CDR3 covers 12 residues. V dropped 3 bases and J dropped 9; count of bases not matched to a gene: 1. CDR3: CASSPTGAEQFF. The CDR3 DNA is TGTGCCAGCTCACCGACAGGGGCTGAGCAGTTCTTC.

This clone was seen a single time. The chain couples TRBV30 to TRBJ1-1; TRBD1 is a possible D gene (6 bases). The germline gives CDR1 GTSNPN, CDR2 SVGIG (reference sequence). The V gene lost 0 bases and the J gene lost 7 bases, with 18 bases spanning the gap. CDR3 length equals 15 residues. The CDR3, as DNA: TGTGCCTGGAGTGTATGGGACACTCGAACGGGTGAAGCTTTCTTT. Translated, it gives CAWSVWDTRTGEAFF.

CDR3 residues: CASSFRGAEAFF. The CDR3 region has the DNA TGTGCCAGTAGTTTCCGAGGGGCTGAAGCTTTCTTT. The chain couples TRBV19 to TRBJ1-1, with D perhaps TRBD1 (5 bases). The CDR3 is made up of 12 amino acids. The V and J ends lost 5 bases and 6 bases respectively, with 10 bases between them. Germline CDR1 and CDR2: LNHDA and SQIVND (reference sequence).

The chain has TRBV12-3 or TRBV12-4 and TRBJ2-7, with 10 bases lining up with TRBD2. Trimming took 11 bases from V and 0 from J; bases not matched to a gene: 4. The CDR3 runs 13 residues. This chain's CDR3 is CACRTSGSYEQYF. CDR3 nucleotides: TGTGCCTGCCGGACTAGCGGCTCCTACGAGCAGTACTTC.

The sample holds a few counts of this clone. The rearrangement uses TRBV13 and TRBJ2-3; no definite D call. The CDR3 is 16 amino acids. Germline loops: CDR1 PRHDT, CDR2 FYEKMQ (reference sequence). V lost 5 bases, J lost 3 bases, and 18 bases lay in between. The CDR3 coding sequence is TGTGCCAGCAGCACCAAGACGGCCTACGGGACAGATACGCAGTATTTT. It encodes CASSTKTAYGTDTQYF. Supplemented by reference TRBV13 and TRBJ2-3, the full variable domain reads AAGVIQSPRHLIKEKRETATLKCYPIPRHDTVYWYQQGPGQDPQFLISFYEKMQSDKGSIPDRFSAQQFSDYHSELNMSSLELGDSALYFCASSTKTAYGTDTQYFGPGTRLTVL.

By frequency in the sample, this clone is medium-sized. J is TRBJ1-6 and V is TRBV2, with TRBD1 as a possible D gene (5 bases). The V end was cut by 11 bases, the J end by 7 bases, with 15 bases between. The CDR3 length is 13 residues. Germline V lookup: CDR1 SNHLY, CDR2 FYNNEI. The CDR3 reads CAQMGVINSPLHF. For the CDR3, the DNA is TGTGCCCAAATGGGGGTCATCAATTCACCCCTCCACTTT.

This chain connects TRBV20-1 to TRBJ1-1; no clear D. V lost 3 bases and J lost 2, with 7 bases in between. Per germline, CDR1 DFQATT and CDR2 SNEGSKA (reference sequence). This CDR3 has 12 amino acids. This CDR3 reads CSASQDNTEAFF. CDR3 sequence (DNA): TGCAGTGCTAGTCAGGATAACACTGAAGCTTTCTTT.

This chain links TRBV11-2 with TRBJ2-1; TRBD2 agrees at 14 bases. This CDR3 spans 14 amino acids. J gave up 8 bases and V 5 bases, and 2 bases lay outside the gene matches. Germline assignment: CDR1 SGHAT and CDR2 FQNNGV. CDR3 residues: CASSRLAGGHEQFF. The DNA of the CDR3 is TGTGCCAGCAGCCGACTAGCGGGGGGGCATGAGCAGTTCTTC. The full variable domain, with the rest looked up from reference TRBV11-2 and TRBJ2-1, is EAGVAQSPRYKIIEKRQSVAFWCNPISGHATLYWYQQILGQGPKLLIQFQNNGVVDDSQLPKDRFSAERLKGVDSTLKIQPAKLEDSAVYLCASSRLAGGHEQFFGPGTRLTVL.

This rearrangement joins TRBV19 to TRBJ1-2; a weak D match, TRBD1 (6 bases). Germline loops: CDR1 LNHDA, CDR2 SQIVND (reference sequence). V lost 6 bases and J 9 bases, leaving 14 bases between the germline ends. CDR3 length: 12 amino acids. The DNA of the CDR3 is TGTGCCAGTAGGGACAGCCCTCTTCGCTACACCTTC. Translation: CASRDSPLRYTF. Drawing the rest from reference TRBV19 and TRBJ1-2, the complete variable domain is DGGITQSPKYLFRKEGQNVTLSCEQNLNHDAMYWYRQDPGQGLRLIYYSQIVNDFQKGDIAEGYSVSREKKESFPLTVTSAQKNPTAFYLCASRDSPLRYTFGSGTRLTVV.

This clone was observed once. The rearrangement links TRBV10-3 to TRBJ2-3; no clear D. Germline V gene data show CDR1 as ENHRY and CDR2 as SYGVKD. The CDR3 totals 13 residues. Trimming removed 10 bases at V and 0 bases at J, with 11 bases between. In DNA form, the CDR3 reads TGTGCCAGCCAAGCGATTAGCACAGATACGCAGTATTTT. Its translation: CASQAISTDTQYF.

This clone is termed medium-sized. The chain links TRBV7-9 to TRBJ1-1, with D unclear. The CDR3 contains 15 residues. Germline V gene lookup returns CDR1 SEHNR and CDR2 FQNEAQ (reference sequence). V was pared by 3 bases and J by 4 bases, with 15 bases between. The CDR3: CASSFPAGVGTEAFF. The CDR3 nucleotides are TGTGCCAGCAGCTTCCCGGCCGGGGTAGGCACTGAAGCTTTCTTT.